This TCR beta chain was documented in a study of shared clonotypes between healthy human individuals. Study-wide results and limits: Compared with clonotypes that all four donors shared, non-shared clonotypes had lower generation probabilities.

CDR1 is MDHEN, CDR2 SYDVKM, per germline. The CDR3 loop spans 14 amino acids. Trimming removed 2 bases from V and 0 bases from J, with 7 bases in between. Method: immunoSEQ multiplex PCR; TCRdb's copy keeps in-frame clones and lacks some. The sample consists of about 2.2 million clones, around 93% of them appearing once. Terminally differentiated effector memory CD45RA+ cells were left out of the naive CD8 fraction, which was CD45RO-negative and positively selected for CCR7. About this clone itself: The antigen is not known.

The sample consisted of naive CD8+ T cells from PBMCs. This rearrangement joins TRBV28 to TRBJ1-1; D gene uncertain. The receptor was derived from a man between 18 and 29 years old in good health. Some clones in this sample may be carry-over from other donors' samples. The CDR3 here is CASSLARMNTEAFF. The CDR3 DNA follows: TGTGCCAGCAGTTTAGCCAGGATGAACACTGAAGCTTTCTTT.